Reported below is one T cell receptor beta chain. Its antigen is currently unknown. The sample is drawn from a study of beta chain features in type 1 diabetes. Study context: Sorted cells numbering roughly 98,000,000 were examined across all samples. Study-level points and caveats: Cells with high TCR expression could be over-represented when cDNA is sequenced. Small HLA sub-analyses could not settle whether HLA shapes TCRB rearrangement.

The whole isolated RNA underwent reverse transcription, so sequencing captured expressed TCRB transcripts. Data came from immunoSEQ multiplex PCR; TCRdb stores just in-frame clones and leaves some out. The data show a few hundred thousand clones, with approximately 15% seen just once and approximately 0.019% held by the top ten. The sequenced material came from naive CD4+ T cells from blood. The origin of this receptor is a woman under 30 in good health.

The CDR3 DNA reads as TGTGCCAGCAGCCCACAAACCGGGAAAAACAATGAGCAGTTCTTC. This codes for CASSPQTGKNNEQFF. This chain links TRBV9 with TRBJ2-1; the D gene is possibly TRBD2 (5 bases). The length of the CDR3 is 15 residues. Germline V gene data show CDR1 as SGDLS and CDR2 as YYNGEE. V was pared by 4 bases and J by 5 bases, with 16 bases between.